What follows describes a single TCR beta chain. The antigen is unknown. The record originates from a study of T cell responses to AZD1222 COVID-19 vaccine. Whole-study findings and limits: Clonal diversity was possibly underestimated; the donors were predominantly white British and more often female. Baseline serostatus was positive in only six AZD1222 recipients.

CDR1 MNHNY and CDR2 SVGAGI come from the germline V gene (reference sequence). This CDR3 region has 14 residues. V dropped 4 bases and J dropped 10; count of bases not matched to a gene: 4. The repertoire was sequenced with immunoSEQ multiplex PCR; TCRdb's copy has only in-frame clones and lacks some. The sample lists under 70,000 clones, roughly 90% occurring once. This receptor was obtained from an adult who received the AZD1222 COVID-19 vaccine. This chain links TRBV6-6 with TRBJ1-6, with TRBD1 matching over 10 bases. This material consisted of peripheral blood, taken 28 days after the second AZD1222 dose. The CDR3 region is CASSSDRGRSPLHF. The CDR3 region has the DNA TGTGCCAGCAGTTCGGACAGGGGGAGGTCACCCCTCCACTTT.